Each of the 8 T cell receptor beta chains below was sequenced from the same sample in a study of cytomegalovirus exposure and HLA in healthy donors. TCRdb's table, derived via immunoSEQ multiplex PCR, lists solely in-frame clones and lacks some. The data contain 250,000 or so clones, 85% to 90% of them singletons. The sample consisted of PBMCs. The receptors derive from a man between 18 and 29 years old in good health and CMV-seronegative.

This chain links TRBV5-1 with TRBJ2-7, with 7 bases identical to TRBD1. The CDR3 totals 14 residues. Germline V gives CDR1 SGHRS, CDR2 YFSETQ. With 3 bases clipped from V and 6 bases from J, the junction kept 9 bases outside the gene matches. The DNA for the CDR3 is TGCGCCAGCAGCTGGGGGCCGACAGGGTCCGAGCAGTACTTC. Encoded protein: CASSWGPTGSEQYF.

This clone was seen a single time. The chain links TRBV6-6 to TRBJ2-7, with a tentative D call TRBD1 (5 bases). Trimming removed 8 bases at V and 5 bases at J, with 16 bases between. Germline CDR1 and CDR2: MNHNY and SVGAGI (reference sequence). The CDR3 has 13 residues. This chain's CDR3 is CASEQAGRDEQYF. The CDR3, as DNA: TGTGCCAGCGAACAGGCTGGACGGGACGAGCAGTACTTC.

The chain joins TRBV6-1 to TRBJ2-1; maybe TRBD1 (6 bases). Germline CDR1 reads MNHNS; CDR2 reads SASEGT. The CDR3 loop spans 13 amino acids. V lost 7 bases and J 3 bases, leaving 10 bases between the germline ends. The CDR3 loop is CASTWTDYNEQFF. Written as DNA, the CDR3 is TGTGCCAGCACATGGACAGACTACAATGAGCAGTTCTTC.

The J gene is TRBJ1-4, the V gene TRBV19; 8 bases map to TRBD1. In germline, CDR1 is LNHDA, CDR2 SQIVND (reference sequence). The J segment lost 5 bases and the V segment lost 6 bases, leaving 8 bases of the junction unmatched. The CDR3 consists of 15 residues. CDR3 sequence reads: CASSYGQGWNEKLFF. The CDR3 coding sequence is TGTGCCAGTAGCTACGGACAGGGTTGGAATGAAAAACTGTTTTTT.

Of note for this clone: This CDR3 is also generated by other DNA sequences in the sample. The chain carries TRBV7-2 and TRBJ2-1; 13 bases agree with TRBD2. V lost 1 base to trimming and J lost 6 bases; unmatched junction nucleotides: 0. In germline, CDR1 is SGHTA, CDR2 FQGNSA. The CDR3 length is 15 residues. The CDR3 coding sequence is TGTGCCAGCAGCTTAGGACTAGCGGGAGGCAATGAGCAGTTCTTC. Encoded protein: CASSLGLAGGNEQFF.

V and J are TRBV4-1 and TRBJ2-5, with TRBD2 as a possible D gene (5 bases). The germline gives CDR1 MGHRA, CDR2 YSYEKL. The V gene lost 4 bases and the J gene lost 4 bases, with 13 bases spanning the gap. This CDR3 comprises 14 residues. For the CDR3, the DNA is TGCGCCAGCAGCCCCATCGGGGTTGCAGAGACCCAGTACTTC. The encoded protein is CASSPIGVAETQYF.

The CDR3 DNA reads TGTGCCAGCAGCTTAAGGATTACAGCCTATGGCTACACCTTC. This gives the protein CASSLRITAYGYTF. The gene calls are TRBV7-9 and TRBJ1-2; D is undetermined. Germline V gene data show CDR1 as SEHNR and CDR2 as FQNEAQ (reference sequence). The CDR3 has 14 residues. The germline V and J ends were trimmed by 2 bases and 4 bases, with 11 bases remaining between them.

In its sample, this clone was seen once. This chain uses TRBV11-2 with TRBJ2-2, with TRBD2 matching over 10 bases. CDR3 length: 17 residues. From germline, CDR1 is SGHAT and CDR2 FQNNGV. V was pared by 5 bases and J by 5 bases, with 11 bases of the junction left unmatched. In DNA form, the CDR3 reads TGTGCCAGCAGCCCTGTCCGGACTAGCGGTAAAACCGGGGAGCTGTTTTTT. Protein sequence: CASSPVRTSGKTGELFF.